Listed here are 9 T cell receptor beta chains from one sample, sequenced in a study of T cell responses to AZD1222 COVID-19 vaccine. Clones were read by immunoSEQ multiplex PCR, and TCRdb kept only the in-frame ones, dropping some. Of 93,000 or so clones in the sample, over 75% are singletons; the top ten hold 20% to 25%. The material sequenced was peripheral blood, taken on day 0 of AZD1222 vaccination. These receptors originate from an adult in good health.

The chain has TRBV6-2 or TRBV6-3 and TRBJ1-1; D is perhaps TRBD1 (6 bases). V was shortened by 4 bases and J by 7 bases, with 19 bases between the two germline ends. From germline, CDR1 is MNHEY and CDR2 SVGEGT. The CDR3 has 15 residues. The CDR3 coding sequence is TGTGCCAGCAGTTCCCCGGGACAAGGTTTTGTTGAAGCTTTCTTT. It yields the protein CASSSPGQGFVEAFF.

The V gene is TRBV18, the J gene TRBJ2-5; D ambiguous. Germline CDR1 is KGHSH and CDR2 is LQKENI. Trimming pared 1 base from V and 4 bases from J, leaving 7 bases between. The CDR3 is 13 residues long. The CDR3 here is CASSPRQSETQYF. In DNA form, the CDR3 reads TGTGCCAGCTCACCACGGCAGTCAGAGACCCAGTACTTC.

CDR3 nucleotide sequence: TGTGCCAGCAGCGTCGGGACAGGCTCTAACACTGAAGCTTTCTTT. It specifies CASSVGTGSNTEAFF. The chain links TRBV9 to TRBJ1-1, with 8 bases matching TRBD1. Looked up from germline, CDR1 is SGDLS and CDR2 is YYNGEE. Losses at the gene ends were 2 bases for V and 2 bases for J; bases not matched to a gene: 5. The CDR3 spans 15 residues.

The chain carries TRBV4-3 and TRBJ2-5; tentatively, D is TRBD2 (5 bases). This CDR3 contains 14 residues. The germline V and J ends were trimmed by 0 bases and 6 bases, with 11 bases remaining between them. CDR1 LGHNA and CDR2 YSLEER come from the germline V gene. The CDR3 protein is CASSQETDWKTQYF. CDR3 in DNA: TGCGCCAGCAGCCAAGAGACGGACTGGAAGACCCAGTACTTC.

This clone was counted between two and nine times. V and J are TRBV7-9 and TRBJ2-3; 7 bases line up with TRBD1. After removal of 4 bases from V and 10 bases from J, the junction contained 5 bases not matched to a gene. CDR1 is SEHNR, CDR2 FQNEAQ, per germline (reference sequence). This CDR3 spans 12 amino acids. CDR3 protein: CASSSWDSSQYF. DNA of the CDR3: TGTGCCAGCAGCTCATGGGACAGCTCGCAGTATTTT.

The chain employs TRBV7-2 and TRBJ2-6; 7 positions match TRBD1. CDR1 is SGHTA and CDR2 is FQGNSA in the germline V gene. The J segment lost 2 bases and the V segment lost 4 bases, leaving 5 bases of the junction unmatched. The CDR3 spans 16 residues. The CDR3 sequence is CASSSRQGAGANVLTF. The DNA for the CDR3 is TGTGCCAGCAGCTCCAGACAGGGTGCTGGGGCCAACGTCCTGACTTTC. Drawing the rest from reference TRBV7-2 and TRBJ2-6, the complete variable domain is GAGVSQSPSNKVTEKGKDVELRCDPISGHTALYWYRQSLGQGLEFLIYFQGNSAPDKSGLPSDRFSAERTGGSVSTLTIQRTQQEDSAVYLCASSSRQGAGANVLTFGAGSRLTVL.

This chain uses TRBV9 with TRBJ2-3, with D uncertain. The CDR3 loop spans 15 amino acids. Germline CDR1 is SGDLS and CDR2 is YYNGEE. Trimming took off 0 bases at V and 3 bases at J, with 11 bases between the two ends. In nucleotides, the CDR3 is TGTGCCAGCAGCGTAGGCCCGATGGGGACAGATACGCAGTATTTT. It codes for CASSVGPMGTDTQYF.

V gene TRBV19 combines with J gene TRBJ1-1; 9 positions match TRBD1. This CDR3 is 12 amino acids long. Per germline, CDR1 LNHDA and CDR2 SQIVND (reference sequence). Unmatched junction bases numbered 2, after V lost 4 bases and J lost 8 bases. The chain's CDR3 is CASSTTGGEAFF. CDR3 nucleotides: TGTGCCAGTAGTACGACAGGGGGAGAAGCTTTCTTT.

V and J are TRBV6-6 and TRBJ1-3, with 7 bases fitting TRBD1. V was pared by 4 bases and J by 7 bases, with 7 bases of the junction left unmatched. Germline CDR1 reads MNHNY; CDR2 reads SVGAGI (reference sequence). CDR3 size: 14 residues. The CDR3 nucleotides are TGTGCCAGCAGTTTCCGGGACAGCAGGAACACCATATATTTT. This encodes CASSFRDSRNTIYF.